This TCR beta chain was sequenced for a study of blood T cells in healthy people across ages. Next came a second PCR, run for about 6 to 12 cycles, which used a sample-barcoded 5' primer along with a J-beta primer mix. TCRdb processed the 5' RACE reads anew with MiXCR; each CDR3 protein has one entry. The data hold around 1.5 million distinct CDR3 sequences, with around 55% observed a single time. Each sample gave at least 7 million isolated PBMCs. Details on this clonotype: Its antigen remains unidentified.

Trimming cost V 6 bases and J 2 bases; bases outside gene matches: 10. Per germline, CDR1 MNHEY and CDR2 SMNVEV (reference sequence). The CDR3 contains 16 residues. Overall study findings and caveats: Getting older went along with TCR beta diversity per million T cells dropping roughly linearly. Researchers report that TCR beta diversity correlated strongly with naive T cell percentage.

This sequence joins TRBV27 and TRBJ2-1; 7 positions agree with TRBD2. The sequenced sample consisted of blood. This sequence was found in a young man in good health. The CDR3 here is CASRHGGGAAYNEQFF. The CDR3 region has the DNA TGTGCCAGCAGACACGGCGGGGGAGCGGCCTACAATGAGCAGTTCTTC.